These T cell receptor beta chains were read from a single sample in a study of cytomegalovirus exposure and HLA in healthy donors. Data came from immunoSEQ multiplex PCR; TCRdb stores just in-frame clones and leaves some out. This table has 100,000 to 150,000 clones, approximately 10% appearing once. Sequencing used PBMCs. The receptors were gathered from a woman aged 18-29 years in good health and CMV-seropositive. The CDR3 runs from the conserved cysteine through the conserved F or W. D genes are given only for firm matches. Some rows mark clone size as missing; the rest say once, few, many or name a class of expanded clone.

v_gene: TRBV4-1
j_gene: TRBJ2-1
d_gene: TRBD2
abundance: .
CDR3nt: TGCGCCAGCAGCCAAGACCCGATCGGGGCTAGCGGGAGGTACAATGAGCAGTTCTTC
CDR3aa: CASSQDPIGASGRYNEQFF

v_gene: TRBV5-4
j_gene: TRBJ1-2
d_gene: .
abundance: few
CDR3nt: TGTGCCAGCAGCCCGAATCCGGGACACACGGCTGGCGGCTACACCTTC
CDR3aa: CASSPNPGHTAGGYTF

v_gene: TRBV6-4
j_gene: TRBJ2-2
d_gene: .
abundance: few
CDR3nt: TGTGCCAGCAGTGAGACAAACACCGGGGAGCTGTTTTTT
CDR3aa: CASSETNTGELFF

v_gene: TRBV5-4
j_gene: TRBJ2-7
d_gene: TRBD2
abundance: .
CDR3nt: TGTGCCAACAGTTCGATCGGGGGGGACGAGCAGTACTTC
CDR3aa: CANSSIGGDEQYF

v_gene: TRBV7-9
j_gene: TRBJ1-2
d_gene: TRBD1
abundance: few
CDR3nt: TGTGCCAGTCGAAGGACAGGGCTTACTAACTATGGCTACACCTTC
CDR3aa: CASRRTGLTNYGYTF

v_gene: TRBV27
j_gene: TRBJ2-1
d_gene: TRBD2
abundance: .
CDR3nt: TGTGCCAGCAGTTTATCGACTAGCGGTTCCTACAATGAGCAGTTCTTC
CDR3aa: CASSLSTSGSYNEQFF

v_gene: TRBV28
j_gene: TRBJ1-1
d_gene: .
abundance: few
CDR3nt: TGTGCCAGCAGACGGGGGGTGGCGGTGACTGAAGCTTTCTTT
CDR3aa: CASRRGVAVTEAFF

v_gene: TRBV2
j_gene: TRBJ2-7
d_gene: TRBD2
abundance: .
CDR3nt: TGTGCCAGCAGTGCACAGGGACTAGCGGCCGAGCAGTACTTC
CDR3aa: CASSAQGLAAEQYF

v_gene: TRBV6-5
j_gene: TRBJ1-6
d_gene: TRBD1
abundance: few
CDR3nt: TGTGCCAGCAGCCGTGGACAGGCCAACAATTCACCCCTCCACTTT
CDR3aa: CASSRGQANNSPLHF

v_gene: TRBV4-1
j_gene: TRBJ2-3
d_gene: TRBD2
abundance: .
CDR3nt: TGCGCCAGCAGCCAAGGGCCGGGACTAGCGGGAGAACGAGCAGATACGCAGTATTTT
CDR3aa: CASSQGPGLAGERADTQYF

v_gene: TRBV11-2
j_gene: TRBJ1-2
d_gene: .
abundance: .
CDR3nt: TGTGCCAGCAGTTCAACAGGGATCTATGGCTACACCTTC
CDR3aa: CASSSTGIYGYTF

v_gene: TRBV6-5
j_gene: TRBJ2-7
d_gene: TRBD2
abundance: few
CDR3nt: TGTGCCAGCAGTTTGGGACTAGCGTCCTACGAGCAGTACTTC
CDR3aa: CASSLGLASYEQYF

v_gene: TRBV7-9
j_gene: TRBJ1-2
d_gene: .
abundance: few
CDR3nt: TGTGCCAGCAGCTTTGGTCCGGACATCTATGGCTACACCTTC
CDR3aa: CASSFGPDIYGYTF

v_gene: TRBV6-6
j_gene: TRBJ2-1
d_gene: .
abundance: .
CDR3nt: TGTGCCAGCAGGGAGGCGGGAAGGGATGAGCAGTTCTTC
CDR3aa: CASREAGRDEQFF

v_gene: TRBV27
j_gene: TRBJ2-1
d_gene: TRBD1
abundance: few
CDR3nt: TGTGCCAGCAGAACAGGGGCTACGAATGAGCAGTTCTTC
CDR3aa: CASRTGATNEQFF

v_gene: TRBV7-9
j_gene: TRBJ1-5
d_gene: TRBD1
abundance: few
CDR3nt: TGTGCCAGCAGCCTCTCGACAGGGTCTAGCAATCAGCCCCAGCATTTT
CDR3aa: CASSLSTGSSNQPQHF

v_gene: TRBV30
j_gene: TRBJ2-1
d_gene: TRBD2
abundance: .
CDR3nt: TGTGCCTGGCGACACAGCGGGAGGGCCTCGAATGAGCAGTTCTTC
CDR3aa: CAWRHSGRASNEQFF

v_gene: TRBV5-4
j_gene: TRBJ2-2
d_gene: .
abundance: .
CDR3nt: TGTGCCAGCAGCTTGAGGTACGGGAGAGGCACCGGGGAGCTGTTTTTT
CDR3aa: CASSLRYGRGTGELFF

v_gene: TRBV2
j_gene: TRBJ2-1
d_gene: .
abundance: .
CDR3nt: TGTGCCAGCAGTTCGGGTAGCTCCTACAATGAGCAGTTCTTC
CDR3aa: CASSSGSSYNEQFF

v_gene: TRBV5-4
j_gene: TRBJ2-7
d_gene: TRBD1
abundance: few
CDR3nt: TGTGCCAGCAGCTTGGCCAAAGGACAGGGGTTGCACGAGCAGTACTTC
CDR3aa: CASSLAKGQGLHEQYF

v_gene: TRBV18
j_gene: TRBJ2-2
d_gene: .
abundance: few
CDR3nt: TGTGCCAGCTCCCCCTGGGGGGCGAACACCGGGGAGCTGTTTTTT
CDR3aa: CASSPWGANTGELFF

v_gene: TRBV4-1
j_gene: TRBJ1-2
d_gene: .
abundance: .
CDR3nt: TGCGCCAGCAGCCAGGGACTCGGCTACACCTTC
CDR3aa: CASSQGLGYTF

v_gene: TRBV30
j_gene: TRBJ2-7
d_gene: .
abundance: .
CDR3nt: TGTGCCTGGAGTCCGGCCAGTGGGGGGACCCCCTACGAGCAGTACTTC
CDR3aa: CAWSPASGGTPYEQYF

v_gene: TRBV20-1
j_gene: TRBJ2-1
d_gene: .
abundance: .
CDR3nt: TGCAGTGCTGAGCGAACGGATGAGCAGTTCTTC
CDR3aa: CSAERTDEQFF